The present T cell receptor beta chain was sequenced within a study of OX40 agonist ivuxolimab in advanced cancers. Study observations and caveats: On average, CD8+ T cells had more expanded clones than CD4+.

Some clones are missing from TCRdb's copy, which holds only in-frame ones; the method was immunoSEQ multiplex PCR. This sample has roughly 20,000 clones, with 84% found just once. With regard to this clone: Its antigen is currently unknown.

The investigators sampled blood at baseline, at cycle 4 day 1, and at cycle 7 day 1. This receptor was obtained from an adult with an advanced solid tumor such as melanoma, head and neck, liver or kidney cancer. This material consisted of CD4+ or CD8+ T cells sorted from blood, taken in a trial of the OX40 agonist ivuxolimab.

The CDR3 loop reads CASSGTSSYEQYF. DNA of the CDR3: TGTGCCAGCTCCGGGACTAGCTCCTACGAGCAGTACTTC. This sequence joins TRBV6-1 and TRBJ2-7; TRBD2 agrees at 8 bases. With 8 bases clipped from V and 0 bases from J, the junction kept 3 bases outside the gene matches. The CDR3 is 13 amino acids. CDR1 and CDR2 (germline): MNHNS, SASEGT.